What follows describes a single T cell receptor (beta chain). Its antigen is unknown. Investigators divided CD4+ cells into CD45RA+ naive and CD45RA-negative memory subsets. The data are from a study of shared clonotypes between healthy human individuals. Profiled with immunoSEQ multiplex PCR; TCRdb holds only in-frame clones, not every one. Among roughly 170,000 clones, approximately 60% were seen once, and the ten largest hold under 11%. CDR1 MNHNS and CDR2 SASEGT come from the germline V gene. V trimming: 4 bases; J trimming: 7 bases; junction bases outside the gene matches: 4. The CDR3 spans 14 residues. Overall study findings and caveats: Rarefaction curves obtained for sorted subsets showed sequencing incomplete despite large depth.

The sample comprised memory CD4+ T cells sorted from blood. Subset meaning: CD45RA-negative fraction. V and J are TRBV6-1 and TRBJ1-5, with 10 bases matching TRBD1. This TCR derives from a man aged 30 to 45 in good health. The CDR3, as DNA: TGTGCCAGCAGTGCGACAGGGGGCGAACAGCCCCAGCATTTT. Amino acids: CASSATGGEQPQHF.